The source of this T cell receptor (beta chain) is a study of blood T cell repertoires in COVID-19. Study overall: Material from acute and convalescent COVID-19 was sourced from the United States, Italy and Spain.

Original processing methods: Reference gene primer amplification in the assay estimated nucleated cell counts. Assay used: immunoSEQ multiplex PCR; TCRdb lists only in-frame clones, some missing. V and J calls and clone size are given by that table; D and trimming were obtained from the DNA. The data show 150,000 or so clones, with approximately 80% seen just once and 12% held by the top ten. Seattle participants joined during active infection and were tracked over time. J lost 9 bases, V lost 4 bases, and 6 bases had no gene match. The CDR3 covers 14 residues. Germline assignment: CDR1 SGHRS and CDR2 YFSETQ.

The chain employs TRBV5-1 and TRBJ1-6, with 8 bases aligning to TRBD1. The TCR comes from a woman in her sixties with COVID-19, enrolled during active disease. The sequenced material came from peripheral blood. The CDR3 nucleotides are TGCGCCAGCAGCCGGACAGGGAGTGGTTCACCCCTCCACTTT. Protein product: CASSRTGSGSPLHF.